This entry concerns a single T cell receptor (beta chain). The data derive from a study of blood T cell repertoires in COVID-19. For the study at large: Specimens from acute and convalescent COVID-19 originated in the United States, Italy and Spain.

As processed by the authors: The assay estimated nucleated cells by amplifying reference gene primers. Clones were read by immunoSEQ multiplex PCR, and TCRdb kept only the in-frame ones, dropping some. V, J and clone size reflect that table, while D and trimming were determined from the DNA. The repertoire holds over 200,000 clones, with roughly nine tenths as singletons. Participants reported their clinical history, and cohort assignment relied on those reports. Donors of Cohort 3 who recovered were those that had two negative PCRs, clearance, or symptom resolution. This receptor was taken from a man aged 30-40 years who had recovered from COVID-19. Material: PBMCs or T cells enriched from blood (not recorded which).

The CDR3 DNA reads as TGTGCCAGCAGCTTAGATGGCGGGGGATTATCTGGGGCCAACGTCCTGACTTTC. This gives the protein CASSLDGGGLSGANVLTF. The chain employs TRBV7-6 and TRBJ2-6, with 7 bases identical to TRBD2. The CDR3 sequence is 18 residues long. Germline trimming cut 1 base from V and 1 base from J; bases unmatched to any gene: 7. Germline CDR1 reads SGHVS; CDR2 reads FNYEAQ.